This entry is about one TCR beta chain. The CDR3 has 12 residues. V lost 4 bases to trimming and J lost 13 bases; unmatched junction nucleotides: 8. Germline V gene data show CDR1 as MNHEY and CDR2 as SMNVEV (reference sequence). This entry belongs to a study of blood T cell repertoires in COVID-19. As for the study in general: Italy, Spain and the United States were the sources of the convalescent and acute COVID-19 samples.

Sequencing was performed with immunoSEQ multiplex PCR; in TCRdb, only in-frame clones are kept and a portion is missing. The table records about 230,000 clones, around 83% of them present only once. Sequenced sample: peripheral blood. The chain links TRBV27 to TRBJ1-1; 8 positions match TRBD1. This receptor was taken from a man aged 35 to 55 who had recovered from COVID-19. The CDR3 DNA reads TGTGCCAGCAGTTCCTTCAGGGGGCTGGTTTTCTTT. It is translated as CASSSFRGLVFF.